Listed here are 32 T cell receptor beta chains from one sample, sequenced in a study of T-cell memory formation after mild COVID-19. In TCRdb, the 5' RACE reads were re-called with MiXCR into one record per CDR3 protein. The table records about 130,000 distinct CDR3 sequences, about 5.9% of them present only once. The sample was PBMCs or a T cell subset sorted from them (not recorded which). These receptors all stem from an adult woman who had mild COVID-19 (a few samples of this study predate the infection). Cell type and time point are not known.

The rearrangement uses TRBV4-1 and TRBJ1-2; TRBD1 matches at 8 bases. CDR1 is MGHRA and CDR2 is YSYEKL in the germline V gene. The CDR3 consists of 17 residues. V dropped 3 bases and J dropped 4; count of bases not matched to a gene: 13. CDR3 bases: TGCGCCAGCAGCCACCCCAGGTCAGGGGGCGCGGGCTATGGCTACACCTTC. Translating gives CASSHPRSGGAGYGYTF.

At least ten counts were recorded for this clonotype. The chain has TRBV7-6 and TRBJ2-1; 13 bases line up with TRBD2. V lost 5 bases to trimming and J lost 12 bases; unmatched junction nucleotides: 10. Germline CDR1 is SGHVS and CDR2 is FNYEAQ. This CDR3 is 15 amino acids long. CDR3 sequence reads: CASSRTTSGRLGQFF. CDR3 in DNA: TGTGCCAGCAGCCGAACGACTAGCGGGAGGCTGGGGCAGTTCTTC.

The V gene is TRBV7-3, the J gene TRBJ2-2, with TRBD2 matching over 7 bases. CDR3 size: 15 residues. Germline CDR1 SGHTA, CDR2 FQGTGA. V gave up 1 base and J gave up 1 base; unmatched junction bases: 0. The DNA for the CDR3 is TGTGCCAGCAGCTTAATAGCGGGGAACACCGGGGAGCTGTTTTTT. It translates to CASSLIAGNTGELFF.

CDR3 DNA: TGTGCCAGCAGCTTGGGGGGACTAGCGGGAGATAAGCAGTACTTC. It codes for CASSLGGLAGDKQYF. The rearrangement links TRBV5-6 to TRBJ2-7, with 14 positions matching TRBD2. This CDR3 contains 15 residues. Trimming cost V 0 bases and J 8 bases; bases outside gene matches: 4. Germline CDR1 SGHDT, CDR2 YYEEEE.

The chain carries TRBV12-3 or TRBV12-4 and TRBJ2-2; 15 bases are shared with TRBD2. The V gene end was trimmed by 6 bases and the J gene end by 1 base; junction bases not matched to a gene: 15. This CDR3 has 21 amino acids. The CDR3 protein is CASRSGERGLAGGVNTGELFF. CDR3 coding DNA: TGTGCCAGCAGGAGCGGGGAACGCGGACTAGCGGGAGGGGTGAACACCGGGGAGCTGTTTTTT.

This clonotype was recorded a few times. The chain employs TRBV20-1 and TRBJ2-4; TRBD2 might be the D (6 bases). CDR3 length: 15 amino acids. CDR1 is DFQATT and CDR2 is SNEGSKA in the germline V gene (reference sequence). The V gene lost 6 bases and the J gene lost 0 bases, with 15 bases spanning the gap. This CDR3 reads CSAATQGLAKNIQYF. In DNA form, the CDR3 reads TGCAGTGCCGCAACTCAGGGACTAGCCAAAAACATTCAGTACTTC.

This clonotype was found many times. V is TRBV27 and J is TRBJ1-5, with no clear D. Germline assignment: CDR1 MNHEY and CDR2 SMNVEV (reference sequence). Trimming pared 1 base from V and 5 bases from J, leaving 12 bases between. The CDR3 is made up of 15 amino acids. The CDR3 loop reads CASSLWGSGDQPQHF. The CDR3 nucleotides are TGTGCCAGCAGTTTATGGGGTTCGGGCGATCAGCCCCAGCATTTT.

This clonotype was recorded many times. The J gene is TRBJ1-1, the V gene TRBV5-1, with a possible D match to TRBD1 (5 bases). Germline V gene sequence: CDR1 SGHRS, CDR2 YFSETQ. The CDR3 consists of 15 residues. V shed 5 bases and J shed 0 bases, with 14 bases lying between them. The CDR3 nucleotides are TGCGCCAGCAGTCTCAGTGCAGGGTTGAACACTGAAGCTTTCTTT. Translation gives CASSLSAGLNTEAFF.

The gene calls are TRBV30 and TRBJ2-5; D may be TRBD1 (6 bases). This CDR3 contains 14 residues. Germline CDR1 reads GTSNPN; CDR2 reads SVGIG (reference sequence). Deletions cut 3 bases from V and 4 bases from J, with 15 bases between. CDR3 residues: CAWRWQGQRETQYF. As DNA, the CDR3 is TGTGCCTGGAGGTGGCAGGGGCAGCGAGAGACCCAGTACTTC. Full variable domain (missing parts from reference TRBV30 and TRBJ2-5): SQTIHQWPATLVQPVGSPLSLECTVEGTSNPNLYWYRQAAGRGLQLLFYSVGIGQISSEVPQNLSASRPQDRQFILSSKKLLLSDSGFYLCAWRWQGQRETQYFGPGTRLLVL.

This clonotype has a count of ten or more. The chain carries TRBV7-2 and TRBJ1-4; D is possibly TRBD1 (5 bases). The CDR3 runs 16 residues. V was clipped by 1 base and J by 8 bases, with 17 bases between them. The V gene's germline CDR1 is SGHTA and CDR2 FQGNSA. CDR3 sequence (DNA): TGTGCCAGCAGCTTAGAGACGGGACTCCTCGGGGAAAAACTGTTTTTT. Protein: CASSLETGLLGEKLFF.

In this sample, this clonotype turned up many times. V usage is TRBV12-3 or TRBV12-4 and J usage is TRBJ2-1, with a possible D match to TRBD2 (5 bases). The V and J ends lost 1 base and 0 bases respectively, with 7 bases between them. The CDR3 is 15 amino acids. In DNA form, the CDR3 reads TGTGCCAGCAGTTTAGGAGGGCCCTCCTACAATGAGCAGTTCTTC. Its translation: CASSLGGPSYNEQFF.

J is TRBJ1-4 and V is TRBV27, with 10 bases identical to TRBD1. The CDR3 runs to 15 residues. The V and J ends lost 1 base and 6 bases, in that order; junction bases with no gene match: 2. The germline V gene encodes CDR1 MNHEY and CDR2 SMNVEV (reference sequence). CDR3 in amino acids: CASSLLGTGDEKLFF. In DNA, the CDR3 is TGTGCCAGCAGTTTATTAGGGACAGGGGATGAAAAACTGTTTTTT.

CDR3 in DNA: TGTGCCAGCAGCCGGGACTACAGCTCCTACAATGAGCAGTTCTTC. As protein: CASSRDYSSYNEQFF. This chain connects TRBV3-1 to TRBJ2-1; the match to TRBD2 covers 7 bases. Trimming took 4 bases from V and 0 from J; bases not matched to a gene: 3. The CDR3 totals 15 residues. Germline CDR1 reads LGHDT; CDR2 reads YNNKEL (reference sequence).

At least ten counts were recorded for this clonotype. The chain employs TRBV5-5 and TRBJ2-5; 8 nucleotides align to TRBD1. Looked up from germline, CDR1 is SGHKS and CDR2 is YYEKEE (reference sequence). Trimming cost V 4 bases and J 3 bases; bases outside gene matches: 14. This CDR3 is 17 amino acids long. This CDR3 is CASSKPRGQAGKETQYF. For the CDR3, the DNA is TGTGCCAGCAGCAAACCCCGGGGACAGGCGGGCAAAGAGACCCAGTACTTC.

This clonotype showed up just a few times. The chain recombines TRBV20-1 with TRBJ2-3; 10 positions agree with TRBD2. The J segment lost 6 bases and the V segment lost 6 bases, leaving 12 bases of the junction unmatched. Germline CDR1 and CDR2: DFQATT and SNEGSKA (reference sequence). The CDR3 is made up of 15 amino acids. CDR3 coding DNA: TGCAGTGCCCCCCCCCAGCGGGGGGGTTCTGATACGCAGTATTTT. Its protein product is CSAPPQRGGSDTQYF.

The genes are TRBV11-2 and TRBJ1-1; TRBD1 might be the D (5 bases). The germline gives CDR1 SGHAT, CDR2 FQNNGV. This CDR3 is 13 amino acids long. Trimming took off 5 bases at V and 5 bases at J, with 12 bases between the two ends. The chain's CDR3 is CASSGFTGTEAFF. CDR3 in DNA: TGTGCCAGCAGCGGGTTTACAGGTACTGAAGCTTTCTTT.

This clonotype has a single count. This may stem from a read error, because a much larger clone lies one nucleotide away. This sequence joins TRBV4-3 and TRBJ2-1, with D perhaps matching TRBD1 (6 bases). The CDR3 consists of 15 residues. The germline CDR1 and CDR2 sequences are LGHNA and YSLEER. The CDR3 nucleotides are TGCGCCAGCAGCCAAGATACAGGGAACAACAATGAGCAGTTATTC. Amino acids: CASSQDTGNNNEQLF.

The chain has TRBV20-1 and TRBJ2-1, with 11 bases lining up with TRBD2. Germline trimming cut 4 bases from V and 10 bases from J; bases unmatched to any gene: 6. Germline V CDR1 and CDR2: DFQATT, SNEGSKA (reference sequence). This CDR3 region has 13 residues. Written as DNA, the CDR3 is TGCAGTGCTATTGGACTAGCGGGCCAGGAGCAGTTCTTC. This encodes CSAIGLAGQEQFF.

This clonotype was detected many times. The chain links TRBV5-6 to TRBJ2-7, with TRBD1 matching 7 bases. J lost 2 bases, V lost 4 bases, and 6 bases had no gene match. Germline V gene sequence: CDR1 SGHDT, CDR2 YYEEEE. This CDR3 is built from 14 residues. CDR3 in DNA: TGTGCCAGCAGCCGTCGGGACAGTACCTACGAGCAGTACTTC. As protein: CASSRRDSTYEQYF. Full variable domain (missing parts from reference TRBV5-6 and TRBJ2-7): DAGVTQSPTHLIKTRGQQVTLRCSPKSGHDTVSWYQQALGQGPQFIFQYYEEEERQRGNFPDRFSGHQFPNYSSELNVNALLLGDSALYLCASSRRDSTYEQYFGPGTRLTVT.

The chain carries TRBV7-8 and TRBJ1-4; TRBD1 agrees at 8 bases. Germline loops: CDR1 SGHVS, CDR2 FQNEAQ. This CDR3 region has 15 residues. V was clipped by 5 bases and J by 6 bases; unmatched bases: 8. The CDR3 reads CASSAGGGGYEKLFF. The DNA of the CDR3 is TGTGCCAGCAGCGCAGGGGGCGGGGGATATGAAAAACTGTTTTTT.

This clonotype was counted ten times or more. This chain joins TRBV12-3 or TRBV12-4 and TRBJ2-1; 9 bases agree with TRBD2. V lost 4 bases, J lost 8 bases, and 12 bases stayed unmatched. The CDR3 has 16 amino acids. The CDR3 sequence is CASSYPGTSMKDEQFF. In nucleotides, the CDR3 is TGTGCCAGCAGTTACCCCGGGACTAGCATGAAGGATGAGCAGTTCTTC.

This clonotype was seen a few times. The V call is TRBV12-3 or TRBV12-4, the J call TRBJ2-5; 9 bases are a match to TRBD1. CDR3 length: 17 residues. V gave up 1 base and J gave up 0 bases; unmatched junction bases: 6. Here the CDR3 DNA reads TGTGCCAGCAGTTTAGGGACAGGGGCGAAGAACCAAGAGACCCAGTACTTC. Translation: CASSLGTGAKNQETQYF.

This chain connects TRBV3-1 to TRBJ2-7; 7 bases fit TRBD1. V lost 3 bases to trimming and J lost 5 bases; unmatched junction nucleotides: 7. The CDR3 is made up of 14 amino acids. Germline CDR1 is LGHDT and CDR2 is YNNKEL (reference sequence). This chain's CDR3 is CASSHGTVRNEQYF. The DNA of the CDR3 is TGTGCCAGCAGCCACGGGACAGTCCGCAACGAGCAGTACTTC.

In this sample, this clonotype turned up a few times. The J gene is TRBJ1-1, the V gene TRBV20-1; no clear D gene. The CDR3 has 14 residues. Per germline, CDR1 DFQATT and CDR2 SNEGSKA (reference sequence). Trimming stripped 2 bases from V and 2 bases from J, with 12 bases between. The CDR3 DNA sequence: TGCAGTGCTAGAAGGAGATGGGGTAACACTGAAGCTTTCTTT. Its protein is CSARRRWGNTEAFF.

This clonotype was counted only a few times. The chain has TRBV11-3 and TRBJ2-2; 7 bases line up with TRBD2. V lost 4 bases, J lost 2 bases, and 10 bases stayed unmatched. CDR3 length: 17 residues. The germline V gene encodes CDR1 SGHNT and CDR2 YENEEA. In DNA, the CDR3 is TGTGCCAGCAGCTATCCATTCAGCGGGATTAACACCGGGGAGCTGTTTTTT. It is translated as CASSYPFSGINTGELFF.

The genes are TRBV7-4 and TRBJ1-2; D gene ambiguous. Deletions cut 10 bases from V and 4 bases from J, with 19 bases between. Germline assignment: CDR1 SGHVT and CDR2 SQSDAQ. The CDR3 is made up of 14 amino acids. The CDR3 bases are TGTGCCATCGGAACATCTTCTCCTCTCTATGGCTACACCTTC. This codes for CAIGTSSPLYGYTF.

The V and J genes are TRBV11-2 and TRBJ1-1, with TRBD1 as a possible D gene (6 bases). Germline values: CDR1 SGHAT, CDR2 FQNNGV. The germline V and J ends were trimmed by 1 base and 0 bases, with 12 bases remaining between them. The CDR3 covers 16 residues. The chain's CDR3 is CASSLVFTGLNTEAFF. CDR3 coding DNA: TGTGCCAGCAGCTTAGTTTTTACAGGGCTGAACACTGAAGCTTTCTTT.

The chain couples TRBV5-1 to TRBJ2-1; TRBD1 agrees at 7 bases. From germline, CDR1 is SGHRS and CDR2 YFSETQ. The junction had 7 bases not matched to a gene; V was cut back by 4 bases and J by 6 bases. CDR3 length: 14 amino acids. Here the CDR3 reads CASSPGQVFNEQFF. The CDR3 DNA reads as TGCGCCAGCAGCCCCGGACAGGTTTTCAATGAGCAGTTCTTC.

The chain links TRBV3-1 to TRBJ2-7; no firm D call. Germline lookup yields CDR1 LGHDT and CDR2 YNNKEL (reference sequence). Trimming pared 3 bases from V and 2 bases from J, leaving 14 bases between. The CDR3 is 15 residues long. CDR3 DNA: TGTGCCAGCAGCCATGCGGCAGCCACTGCCTACGAGCAGTACTTC. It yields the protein CASSHAAATAYEQYF.

CDR3 amino acids: CASSLASGGNTGELFF. The CDR3 region has the DNA TGTGCCAGCAGCTTAGCTAGCGGGGGGAACACCGGGGAGCTGTTTTTT. The chain carries TRBV7-6 and TRBJ2-2, with TRBD2 matching over 9 bases. With V trimmed by 0 bases and J by 1 base, 0 bases remained unmatched. From germline, CDR1 is SGHVS and CDR2 FNYEAQ. The CDR3 totals 16 residues.

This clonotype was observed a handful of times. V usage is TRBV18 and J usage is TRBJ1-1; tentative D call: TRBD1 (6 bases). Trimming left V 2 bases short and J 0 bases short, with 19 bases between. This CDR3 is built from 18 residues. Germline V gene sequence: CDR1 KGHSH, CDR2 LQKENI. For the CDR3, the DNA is TGTGCCAGCTCACCAATGCGTCGAGGGCAGGGGATGAACACTGAAGCTTTCTTT. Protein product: CASSPMRRGQGMNTEAFF.

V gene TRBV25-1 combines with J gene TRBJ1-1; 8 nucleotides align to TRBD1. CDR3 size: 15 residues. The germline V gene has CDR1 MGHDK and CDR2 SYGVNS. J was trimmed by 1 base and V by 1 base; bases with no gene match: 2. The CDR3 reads CASSESGTGNTEAFF. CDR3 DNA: TGTGCCAGCAGTGAATCCGGGACAGGGAACACTGAAGCTTTCTTT.